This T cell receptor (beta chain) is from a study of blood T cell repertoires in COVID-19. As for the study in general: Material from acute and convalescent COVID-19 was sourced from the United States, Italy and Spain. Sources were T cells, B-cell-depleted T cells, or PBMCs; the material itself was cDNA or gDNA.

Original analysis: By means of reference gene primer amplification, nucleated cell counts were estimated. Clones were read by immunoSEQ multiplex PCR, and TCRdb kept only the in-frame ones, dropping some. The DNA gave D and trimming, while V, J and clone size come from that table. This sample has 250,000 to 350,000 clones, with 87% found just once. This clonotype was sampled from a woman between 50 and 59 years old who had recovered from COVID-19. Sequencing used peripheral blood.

This CDR3 reads CASSYRGFSAEAFF. The CDR3 DNA reads TGTGCCAGCAGTTACCGTGGGTTTAGCGCTGAAGCTTTCTTT. V is TRBV6-2 or TRBV6-3 and J is TRBJ1-1, with D unresolved. Trimming cost V 2 bases and J 6 bases, with 13 bases left between them. Germline CDR1 MNHEY, CDR2 SVGEGT. The CDR3 consists of 14 residues.